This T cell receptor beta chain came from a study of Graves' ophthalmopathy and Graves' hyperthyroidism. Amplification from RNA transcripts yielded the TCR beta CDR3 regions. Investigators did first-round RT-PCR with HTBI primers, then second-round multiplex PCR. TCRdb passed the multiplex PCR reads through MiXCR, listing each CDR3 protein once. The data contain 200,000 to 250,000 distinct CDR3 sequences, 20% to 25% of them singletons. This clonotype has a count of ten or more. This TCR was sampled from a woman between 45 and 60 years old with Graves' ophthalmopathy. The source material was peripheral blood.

The CDR3 DNA sequence: TGTGCCAGCAAACTTGACCCCCCGGGGCACGAGCAGTACTTC. This codes for CASKLDPPGHEQYF. V usage is TRBV6-5 and J usage is TRBJ2-7, with D perhaps given as TRBD1 or TRBD2 (5 bases each). Germline V gives CDR1 MNHEY, CDR2 SVGAGI. This CDR3 comprises 14 residues. Trimming left V 7 bases short and J 5 bases short, with 18 bases between.